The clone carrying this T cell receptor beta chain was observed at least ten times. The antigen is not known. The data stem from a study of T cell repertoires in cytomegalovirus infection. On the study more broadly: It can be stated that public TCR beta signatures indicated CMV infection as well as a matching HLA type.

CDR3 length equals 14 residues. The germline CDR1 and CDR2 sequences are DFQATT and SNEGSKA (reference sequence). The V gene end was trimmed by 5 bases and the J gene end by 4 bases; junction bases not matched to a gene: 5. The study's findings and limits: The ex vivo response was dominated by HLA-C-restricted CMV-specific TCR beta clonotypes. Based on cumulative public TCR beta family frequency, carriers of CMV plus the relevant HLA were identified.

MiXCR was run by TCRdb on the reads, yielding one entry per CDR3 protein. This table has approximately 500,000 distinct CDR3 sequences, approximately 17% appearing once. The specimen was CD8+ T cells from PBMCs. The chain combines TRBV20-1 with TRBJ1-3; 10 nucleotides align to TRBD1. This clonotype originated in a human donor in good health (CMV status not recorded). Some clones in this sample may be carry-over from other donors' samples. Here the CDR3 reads CSAPGTGEGNTIYF. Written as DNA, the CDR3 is TGCAGTGCTCCAGGGACAGGGGAAGGAAACACCATATATTTT.